This is a list of T cell receptor beta chains from one sample in a study of blood T cell repertoires in COVID-19. Data came from immunoSEQ multiplex PCR; TCRdb stores just in-frame clones and leaves some out. The data contain around 330,000 clones, 85% to 90% of them singletons. Sample: peripheral blood. The receptors here all came from a woman between 45 and 65 years old with active or convalescent COVID-19. Each CDR3 is given with its conserved first and last residue. A D gene is named only where the DNA matches it firmly. Clone size is given for some rows only: seen once, a few or many times, or a class if the clone is expanded.

J gene	V gene	D gene	clone size	CDR3 DNA	CDR3 protein
TRBJ1-1	TRBV13	NA	NA	TGTGCCAGCAGCTTAGTGCAGGGTCGATGGGCTTTCTTT	CASSLVQGRWAFF
TRBJ2-7	TRBV2	TRBD1	NA	TGTGCCAGCAGTGTGGAAGGGGGCAGCTACGAGCAGTACTTC	CASSVEGGSYEQYF
TRBJ1-3	TRBV15	TRBD1	once	TGTGCCACCAGCAGAGCTGGACAGGGGGCTGGAAACACCATATATTTT	CATSRAGQGAGNTIYF
TRBJ2-1	TRBV16	NA	NA	TGTGCCAGCAGCCTCTTGATGACGGGAAATGAGCAGTTCTTC	CASSLLMTGNEQFF
TRBJ1-1	TRBV29-1	TRBD1	few	TGCAGCATCTCGCCGGGGTCGGGACAGAATATGAACACTGAAGCTTTCTTT	CSISPGSGQNMNTEAFF
TRBJ2-7	TRBV30	NA	NA	TGTGCCTGGAGTGTACGGGCAGGGGCCCACGAGCAGTACTTC	CAWSVRAGAHEQYF
TRBJ1-2	TRBV28	NA	NA	TGTGCCAGCAGTTTTATAGGGGCTGGCTACACCTTC	CASSFIGAGYTF
TRBJ2-6	TRBV15	NA	NA	TGTGCCACCAGCAGAGAAGGTCAGGGGTACTCTGGGGCCAACGTCCTGACTTTC	CATSREGQGYSGANVLTF
TRBJ1-5	TRBV5-8	TRBD1	NA	TGTGCCAGCAGCACCTACAGGGGCGTAGGGCCCCAGCATTTT	CASSTYRGVGPQHF
TRBJ1-2	TRBV28	TRBD1	NA	TGTGCCAGCAACCCAATGCGGGACAGGGCGGGCTACACCTTC	CASNPMRDRAGYTF
TRBJ2-5	TRBV2	NA	NA	TGTGCCAGCAGTGAAGCACACAGGGAGGGGACTCAAGAGACCCAGTACTTC	CASSEAHREGTQETQYF
TRBJ1-2	TRBV28	TRBD1	NA	TGTGCCAGCAGTTCGGGACAGCTTTTTAACTATGGCTACACCTTC	CASSSGQLFNYGYTF
TRBJ1-6	TRBV7-8	TRBD1	once	TGTGCCAGCAGGCGAGGGACAGGTCATAATTCACCCCTCCACTTT	CASRRGTGHNSPLHF
TRBJ2-5	TRBV12-3/TRBV12-4	NA	once	TGTGCCAGCAGTTTTCTAGCAGAGACCCAGTACTTC	CASSFLAETQYF
TRBJ1-1	TRBV10-3	TRBD1	NA	TGTGCCATCAGCCCAACAGGGGACTTGAACACTGAAGCTTTCTTT	CAISPTGDLNTEAFF
TRBJ2-5	TRBV4-3	NA	NA	TGCGCCAGCAGCCCAGGGACACGCCAAGAGACCCAGTACTTC	CASSPGTRQETQYF
TRBJ1-2	TRBV7-9	NA	NA	TGTGCCAGCAGCTTAGGGCTGGATGGCTACACCTTC	CASSLGLDGYTF
TRBJ1-2	TRBV29-1	NA	NA	TGCAGCGTTGCCCGGGGGTTAAGCTATGGCTACACCTTC	CSVARGLSYGYTF
TRBJ2-1	TRBV7-9	TRBD2	NA	TGTGCCAGCAGCATGTCCCCTATGATAAGCGGGAGCTCCTACAATGAGCAGTTCTTC	CASSMSPMISGSSYNEQFF
TRBJ2-7	TRBV6-5	TRBD1	NA	TGTGCCAGCAGTAGAACAGGGGGCTCCTACGAGCAGTACTTC	CASSRTGGSYEQYF
TRBJ1-3	TRBV9	NA	NA	TGTGCCAGCAGCTCCGGACAGAGCTCTGGAAACACCATATATTTT	CASSSGQSSGNTIYF
TRBJ1-2	TRBV18	NA	few	TGTGCCAGCTCACCCCAGGGGCTAGCTAACTATGGCTACACCTTC	CASSPQGLANYGYTF
TRBJ1-1	TRBV28	NA	NA	TGTGCCAGCAGTTTACCCGGGAACACTGAAGCTTTCTTT	CASSLPGNTEAFF
TRBJ1-2	TRBV7-9	NA	NA	TGTGCCAGCAGCATACTTACAGGTGTCCATGGCTACACCTTC	CASSILTGVHGYTF
TRBJ2-1	TRBV6-6	TRBD2	NA	TGTGCCAGCAGCGGGGGGGGGCCGTTCTTC	CASSGGGPFF
TRBJ1-3	TRBV18	NA	NA	TGTGCCAGCTCACCACAACTGGGGGCGAGCTCTGGAAACACCATATATTTT	CASSPQLGASSGNTIYF
TRBJ1-5	TRBV18	TRBD1	NA	TGTGCCAGCTCACCTGGGACAGCGAATCAGCCCCAGCATTTT	CASSPGTANQPQHF
TRBJ2-2	TRBV19	NA	NA	TGTGCCAGTACCCGACAGACCACCGGGGAGCTGTTTTTT	CASTRQTTGELFF
TRBJ2-3	TRBV23-1	TRBD2	NA	TGCGCCAGCCCCTCCGGACTAGCGGGAGGGCCGAATACGCAGTATTTT	CASPSGLAGGPNTQYF
TRBJ1-2	TRBV18	NA	NA	TGTGCCAGCTCACCTGACACAACCTATGGCTACACCTTC	CASSPDTTYGYTF
TRBJ2-1	TRBV24-1	TRBD2	NA	TGTGCCACCAGTGATACGAGACTAGCGGGAGAGTACAATGAGCAGTTCTTC	CATSDTRLAGEYNEQFF
TRBJ1-5	TRBV21-1	NA	NA	TGTGCCAGCAGCAAAACAGGGGGTTATAGCAATCAGCCCCAGCATTTT	CASSKTGGYSNQPQHF
TRBJ1-5	TRBV7-2	TRBD1	NA	TGTGCCAGCAGCTTAGATTATGGCAGGGGGTATCAGCCCCAGCATTTT	CASSLDYGRGYQPQHF
TRBJ2-7	TRBV15	NA	NA	TGTGCCACCAGCAGAGATCTGAGCGGGGAGCAGTACTTC	CATSRDLSGEQYF
TRBJ1-6	TRBV2	TRBD1	NA	TGTGCCAGCAGTGAGCGGACAGGGAGTAACTCACCCCTCCACTTT	CASSERTGSNSPLHF
TRBJ2-3	TRBV19	TRBD2	NA	TGTGCCAGTAGTCCGACTAGCGGGGGTACAGATACGCAGTATTTT	CASSPTSGGTDTQYF
TRBJ1-2	TRBV10-3	NA	NA	TGTGCCATCAGTGATTCCCCCGGGACACAGAACTATGGCTACACCTTC	CAISDSPGTQNYGYTF
TRBJ1-2	TRBV18	TRBD1	NA	TGTGCCAGCTCACTAAACCGGGACAGAGCTAACTATGGCTACACCTTC	CASSLNRDRANYGYTF
TRBJ1-4	TRBV5-4	TRBD1	NA	TGTGCCAGCAGCTCCACAGGGGTTGGGAATGAAAAACTGTTTTTT	CASSSTGVGNEKLFF
TRBJ1-6	TRBV28	TRBD1	NA	TGTGCCAGCAGCAGGGTGGGGACAGGGAATTCACCCCTCCACTTT	CASSRVGTGNSPLHF
TRBJ2-1	TRBV27	NA	NA	TGTGCCAGCAGTTTACCGAGCTCCTACAATGAGCAGTTCTTC	CASSLPSSYNEQFF
TRBJ1-5	TRBV28	NA	few	TGTGCCAGCGATTACCCACAAGAAGGCAATCAGCCCCAGCATTTT	CASDYPQEGNQPQHF
TRBJ2-5	TRBV6-5	NA	NA	TGTGCCAGCAGTTCGTTCGGAGGGGAGCAAGAGACCCAGTACTTC	CASSSFGGEQETQYF
TRBJ2-7	TRBV6-5	NA	NA	TGTGCCAGCAGTCCACCTCAACAGGGATCCGACGAGCAGTACTTC	CASSPPQQGSDEQYF
TRBJ1-2	TRBV2	NA	NA	TGTGCCAGCCGTCCGGCTAACTATGGCTACACCTTC	CASRPANYGYTF
TRBJ1-2	TRBV5-1	NA	NA	TGCGCCAGCAGCGCCGTGGGGCACTACTATGGCTACACCTTC	CASSAVGHYYGYTF
TRBJ2-7	TRBV6-2/TRBV6-3	NA	once	TGTGCCAGCAGTTACTCGACGTGGCAGGGACTTTTTGAGCAGTACTTC	CASSYSTWQGLFEQYF
TRBJ1-2	TRBV6-1	TRBD1	NA	TGTGCCAGCAGTGAAGCCCACAGGGGCTATGGCTACACCTTC	CASSEAHRGYGYTF
TRBJ1-1	TRBV10-3	NA	NA	TGTGCCATCAGACAGGGACAACAGAACACTGAAGCTTTCTTT	CAIRQGQQNTEAFF
TRBJ2-7	TRBV28	NA	NA	TGTGCCAGCAGCTACTCGGGGAGTCACTGGTACGAGCAGTACTTC	CASSYSGSHWYEQYF
TRBJ1-2	TRBV7-2	TRBD1	NA	TGTGCCAGCAGCTTAGTACCCCCCGGGACAGGGGGCAACTATGGCTACACCTTC	CASSLVPPGTGGNYGYTF
TRBJ2-7	TRBV7-9	TRBD1	once	TGTGCCAGCAGCTCGCGCCGGGACAGTCCGTACGAGCAGTACTTC	CASSSRRDSPYEQYF
TRBJ1-2	TRBV29-1	NA	NA	TGCAGCGGCTTAGGCGGGAGATTCTATGGCTACACCTTC	CSGLGGRFYGYTF
TRBJ2-7	TRBV28	TRBD2	NA	TGTGCCAGCAGCCCTGCTAGCGGGAGCTCCCACGAGCAGTACTTC	CASSPASGSSHEQYF
TRBJ1-5	TRBV6-5	TRBD1	NA	TGTGCCAGCAGACAGGGGAATCAGCCCCAGCATTTT	CASRQGNQPQHF
TRBJ2-7	TRBV12-3/TRBV12-4	NA	NA	TGTGCCAGCAGTTTAGGGGACAAAGAGTACTTC	CASSLGDKEYF
TRBJ2-1	TRBV7-2	TRBD2	NA	TGTGCCAGCAGCTTAGACGGTAGCGGGAGGGCCTATGAGCAGTTCTTC	CASSLDGSGRAYEQFF
TRBJ1-6	TRBV6-1	TRBD1	NA	TGTGCCAGCAGTGAGACAGGGCAGAATTCACCCCTCCACTTT	CASSETGQNSPLHF
TRBJ2-7	TRBV27	NA	NA	TGTGCCAGCAGTACGACAGTGCTCTACTCCTACGAGCAGTACTTC	CASSTTVLYSYEQYF
TRBJ2-1	TRBV28	TRBD1	NA	TGTGCCAGCAGTTTCGGACAGGGGCCCTACAATGAGCAGTTCTTC	CASSFGQGPYNEQFF